These T cell receptor beta chains were read from a single sample in a study of spatial heterogeneity in lung cancer. TCRdb recomputed calls from the 5' RACE reads with MiXCR, one row per CDR3 protein. The sample holds 550 to 650 distinct CDR3 sequences; around a tenth are singletons and the top ten take around 22%. The sequenced sample was lung tumor tissue, obtained at surgery. The receptor set was obtained from a female donor with early-stage non-small cell lung cancer. Both conserved end residues are part of each CDR3. Each record gives: J gene, clone size, V gene, D gene, CDR3 protein, CDR3 DNA. A D gene is named only where the DNA matches it firmly. A row's size may be missing; if present it is once, few, many or a size class.

j_gene: TRBJ2-3; abundance: medium-sized; v_gene: TRBV20-1; d_gene: TRBD2; CDR3aa: CSARDRDVGLALPGDTQYF; CDR3nt: TGCAGTGCTAGAGATCGGGACGTAGGACTAGCGTTACCCGGAGATACGCAGTATTTT
j_gene: TRBJ2-1; abundance: medium-sized; v_gene: TRBV20-1; d_gene: NA; CDR3aa: CSAPDGISYNEQFF; CDR3nt: TGCAGTGCCCCGGACGGCATCTCCTACAATGAGCAGTTCTTC
j_gene: TRBJ2-1; abundance: medium-sized; v_gene: TRBV13; d_gene: NA; CDR3aa: CASSLGLEQFF; CDR3nt: TGTGCCAGCAGCTTGGGGTTGGAGCAGTTCTTC
j_gene: TRBJ2-5; abundance: NA; v_gene: TRBV3-1; d_gene: NA; CDR3aa: CASSQGWWAHNFQETQYF; CDR3nt: TGTGCCAGCAGCCAAGGATGGTGGGCCCACAACTTCCAAGAGACCCAGTACTTC
j_gene: TRBJ2-1; abundance: medium-sized; v_gene: TRBV11-1; d_gene: TRBD2; CDR3aa: CASSTTSGAGNEQFF; CDR3nt: TGTGCCAGCAGCACCACTAGCGGGGCGGGTAATGAGCAGTTCTTC
j_gene: TRBJ1-2; abundance: few; v_gene: TRBV20-1; d_gene: NA; CDR3aa: CSARIANYGYTF; CDR3nt: TGCAGTGCTCGGATCGCAAACTATGGCTACACCTTC
j_gene: TRBJ2-3; abundance: NA; v_gene: TRBV7-9; d_gene: TRBD2; CDR3aa: CASSSPTSGSLSTDTQYF; CDR3nt: TGTGCCAGCAGCTCCCCGACTAGCGGGAGTTTGAGCACAGATACGCAGTATTTT
j_gene: TRBJ1-4; abundance: few; v_gene: TRBV12-3/TRBV12-4; d_gene: TRBD1; CDR3aa: CASRLGQGTNEKLFF; CDR3nt: TGTGCCAGCAGGCTTGGACAGGGCACTAATGAAAAACTGTTTTTT
j_gene: TRBJ2-1; abundance: large; v_gene: TRBV7-2; d_gene: TRBD2; CDR3aa: CASSLLAGTDYNEQFF; CDR3nt: TGTGCCAGCAGCCTCCTAGCGGGAACGGACTACAATGAGCAGTTCTTC
j_gene: TRBJ2-1; abundance: large; v_gene: TRBV20-1; d_gene: TRBD2; CDR3aa: CSAQAGGPLTEQFF; CDR3nt: TGCAGTGCCCAAGCGGGAGGGCCTCTAACTGAGCAGTTCTTC
j_gene: TRBJ1-2; abundance: large; v_gene: TRBV4-1; d_gene: NA; CDR3aa: CASSQDHGGYGYTF; CDR3nt: TGCGCCAGCAGCCAAGATCACGGAGGATATGGCTACACCTTC
j_gene: TRBJ2-7; abundance: large; v_gene: TRBV27; d_gene: TRBD1; CDR3aa: CASSSTGDGVEQYF; CDR3nt: TGTGCCAGCAGTTCCACAGGGGATGGGGTGGAGCAGTACTTC
j_gene: TRBJ2-5; abundance: medium-sized; v_gene: TRBV20-1; d_gene: NA; CDR3aa: CSARDTVIGAPPGTQYF; CDR3nt: TGCAGTGCTAGAGACACGGTAATCGGGGCTCCGCCAGGGACCCAGTACTTC